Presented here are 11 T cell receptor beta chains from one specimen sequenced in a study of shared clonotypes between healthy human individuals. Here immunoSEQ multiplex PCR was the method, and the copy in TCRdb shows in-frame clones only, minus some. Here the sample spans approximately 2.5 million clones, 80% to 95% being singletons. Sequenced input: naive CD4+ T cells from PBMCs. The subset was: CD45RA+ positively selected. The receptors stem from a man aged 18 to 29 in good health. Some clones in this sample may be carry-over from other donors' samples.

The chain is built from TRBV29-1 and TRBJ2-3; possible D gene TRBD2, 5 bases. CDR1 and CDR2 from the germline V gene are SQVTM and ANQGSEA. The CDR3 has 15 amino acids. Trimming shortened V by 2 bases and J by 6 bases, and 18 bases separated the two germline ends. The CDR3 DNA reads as TGCAGCGTTGAAAGGGCTAGCCGAAAAAGGGATACGCAGTATTTT. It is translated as CSVERASRKRDTQYF.

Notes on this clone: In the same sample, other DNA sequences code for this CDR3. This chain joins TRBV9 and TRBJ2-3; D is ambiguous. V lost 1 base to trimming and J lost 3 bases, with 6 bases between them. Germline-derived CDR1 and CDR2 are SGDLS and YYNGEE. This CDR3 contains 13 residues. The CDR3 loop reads CASSVLSTDTQYF. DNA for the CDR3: TGTGCCAGCAGCGTACTCTCGACAGATACGCAGTATTTT.

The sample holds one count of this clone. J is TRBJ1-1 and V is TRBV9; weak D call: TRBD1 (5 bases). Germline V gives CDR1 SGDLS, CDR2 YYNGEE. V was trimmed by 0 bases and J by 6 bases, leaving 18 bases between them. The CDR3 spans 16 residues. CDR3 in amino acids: CASSVGQLRWSAEAFF. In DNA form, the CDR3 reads TGTGCCAGCAGCGTAGGACAGTTAAGGTGGAGCGCTGAAGCTTTCTTT.

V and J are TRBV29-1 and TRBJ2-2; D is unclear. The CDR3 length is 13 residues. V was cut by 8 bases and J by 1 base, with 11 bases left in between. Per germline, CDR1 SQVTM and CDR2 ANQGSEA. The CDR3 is CSTCAGNTGELFF. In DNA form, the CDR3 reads TGCAGCACCTGCGCAGGGAACACCGGGGAGCTGTTTTTT.

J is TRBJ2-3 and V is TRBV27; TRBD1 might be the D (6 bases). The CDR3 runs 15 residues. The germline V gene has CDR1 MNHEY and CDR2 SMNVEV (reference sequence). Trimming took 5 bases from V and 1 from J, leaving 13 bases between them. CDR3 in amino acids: CASSEMRTGTDTQYF. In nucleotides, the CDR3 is TGTGCCAGCAGTGAAATGAGGACAGGCACAGATACGCAGTATTTT.

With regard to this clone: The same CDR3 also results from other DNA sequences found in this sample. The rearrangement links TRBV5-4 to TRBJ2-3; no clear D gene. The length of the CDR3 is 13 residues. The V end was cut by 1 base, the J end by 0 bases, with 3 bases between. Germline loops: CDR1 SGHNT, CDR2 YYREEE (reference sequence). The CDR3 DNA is TGTGCCAGCAGCTTGAGCAGCACAGATACGCAGTATTTT. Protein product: CASSLSSTDTQYF.

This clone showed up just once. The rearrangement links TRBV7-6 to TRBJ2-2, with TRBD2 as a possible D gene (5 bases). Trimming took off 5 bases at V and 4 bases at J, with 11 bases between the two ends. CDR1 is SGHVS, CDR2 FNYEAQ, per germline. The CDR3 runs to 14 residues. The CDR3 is CASSTTRGTGELFF. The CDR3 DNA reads TGTGCCAGCAGCACTACCCGGGGCACCGGGGAGCTGTTTTTT.

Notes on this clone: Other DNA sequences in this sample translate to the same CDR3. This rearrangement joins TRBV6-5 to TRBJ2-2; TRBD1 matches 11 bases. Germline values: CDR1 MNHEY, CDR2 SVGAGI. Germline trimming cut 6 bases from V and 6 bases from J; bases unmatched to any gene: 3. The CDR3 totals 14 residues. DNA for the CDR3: TGTGCCAGCAGGCGGACAGGGGGCTCCGGGGAGCTGTTTTTT. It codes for CASRRTGGSGELFF.

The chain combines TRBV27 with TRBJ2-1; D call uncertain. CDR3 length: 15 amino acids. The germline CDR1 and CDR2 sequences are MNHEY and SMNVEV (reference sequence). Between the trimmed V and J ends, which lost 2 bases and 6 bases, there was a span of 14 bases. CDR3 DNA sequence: TGTGCCAGCAGTTTAAAGCAAAAGGGAATCAATGAGCAGTTCTTC. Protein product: CASSLKQKGINEQFF.

The chain's CDR3 is CASSEGQANTGELFF. CDR3 DNA sequence: TGCGCCAGCAGCGAGGGACAAGCGAACACCGGGGAGCTGTTTTTT. The chain links TRBV5-1 to TRBJ2-2, with a tentative D call TRBD1 (6 bases). V was pared by 4 bases and J by 0 bases, with 10 bases between. The V gene's germline CDR1 is SGHRS and CDR2 YFSETQ. The CDR3 consists of 15 residues.

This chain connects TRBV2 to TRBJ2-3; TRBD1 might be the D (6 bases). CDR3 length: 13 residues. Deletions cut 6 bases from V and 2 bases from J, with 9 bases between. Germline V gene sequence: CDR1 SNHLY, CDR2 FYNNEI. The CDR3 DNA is TGTGCCAGCAGCCGGGACAACACAGATACGCAGTATTTT. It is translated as CASSRDNTDTQYF.